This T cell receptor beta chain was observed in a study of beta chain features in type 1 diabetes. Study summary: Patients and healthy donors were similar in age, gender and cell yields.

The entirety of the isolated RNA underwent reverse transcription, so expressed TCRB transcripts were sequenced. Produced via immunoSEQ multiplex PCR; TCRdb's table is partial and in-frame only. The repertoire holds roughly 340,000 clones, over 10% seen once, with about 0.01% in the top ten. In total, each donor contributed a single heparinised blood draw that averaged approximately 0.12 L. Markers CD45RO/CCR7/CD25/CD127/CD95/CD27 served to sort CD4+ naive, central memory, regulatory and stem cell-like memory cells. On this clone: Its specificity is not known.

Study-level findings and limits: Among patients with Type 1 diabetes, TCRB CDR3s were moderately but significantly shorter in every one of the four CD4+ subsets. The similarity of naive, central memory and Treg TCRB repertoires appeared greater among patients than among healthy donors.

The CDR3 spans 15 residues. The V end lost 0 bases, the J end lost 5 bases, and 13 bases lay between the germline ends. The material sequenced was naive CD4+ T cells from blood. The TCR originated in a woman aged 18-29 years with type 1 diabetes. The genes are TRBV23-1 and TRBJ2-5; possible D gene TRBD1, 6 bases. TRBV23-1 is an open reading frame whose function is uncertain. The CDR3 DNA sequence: TGCGCCAGCAGTCAATCGACGACAGGACGCGAGACCCAGTACTTC. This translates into CASSQSTTGRETQYF.